The clone carrying this TCR beta chain was counted between two and nine times. Its target is not known. This specimen belongs to a study of identical twins. Study results and limitations: Cross-sectional statistics underpinned the conclusions; the same donors were not followed. Some out-of-frame alpha sequences were shared by twins, and these showed excess low generation probability. Beta clonotypes that were abundant in cord blood contained fewer insertions, a pattern absent from memory repertoires. Models underpredicted monozygotic twin sharing of out-of-frame TCR alpha.

TCRdb called the 5' RACE reads again in MiXCR, with one record for every CDR3 protein. The sample holds 1.5 million to 2 million distinct CDR3 sequences; less than 40% are singletons and the top ten take roughly 0.3%. The material sequenced was cord blood. This sequence originates from a newborn girl in good health.

The chain's CDR3 is CASSLGQGAITDTQYF. The CDR3 DNA reads as TGTGCCAGCAGTTTAGGACAGGGGGCCATCACAGATACGCAGTATTTT. The chain is built from TRBV12-3 or TRBV12-4 and TRBJ2-3; the match to TRBD1 covers 10 bases. The CDR3 totals 16 residues. With V trimmed by 1 base and J by 2 bases, 3 bases remained unmatched.